One and the same sample provided the 14 T cell receptor delta chains below, sequenced in a study of gammadelta T cells in human blood. TCRdb ran CATT on the RT-PCR reads. The table includes roughly 780 delta-chain clones, approximately 58% detected once. The sequenced sample consisted of non-Vgamma9Vdelta2 gamma-delta T cells from cord blood. These receptors originate from a newborn.

This clone is categorized as large (0.1 to 1%). V and J are TRDV1 and TRDJ1, with 8 bases aligning to TRDD3. The CDR3 loop spans 21 amino acids. Germline-derived CDR1 and CDR2 are TSWWSYY and QGS. Trimming cost V 1 base and J 0 bases; bases outside gene matches: 19. DNA for the CDR3: TGTGCTCTTGGGGAACCCCTGGGCCCGCGTACTGGGGGCTTGTACACCGATAAACTCATCTTT. It codes for CALGEPLGPRTGGLYTDKLIF.

This clone is termed medium-sized. This sequence joins TRDV1 and TRDJ1; D may be TRDD3 (6 bases). V lost 4 bases, J lost 4 bases, and 28 bases lay in between. This CDR3 has 19 residues. Germline CDR1 is TSWWSYY and CDR2 is QGS. CDR3 loop: CALGGKPGTRGWYSDKLIF. The CDR3 nucleotides are TGTGCTCTTGGGGGTAAACCCGGAACCCGGGGATGGTACAGCGATAAACTCATCTTT.

This clone ranks as large. Distinct nucleotide sequences in the sample also encode this CDR3. This chain uses TRDV1 with TRDJ1; D possibly corresponds to TRDD3 (10 bases). Germline CDR1 and CDR2: TSWWSYY and QGS. The CDR3 spans 20 residues. With 4 bases removed from V and 2 bases from J, the gap between germline ends came to 29 bases. The CDR3 loop reads CALGVAPSYRNWGITDKLIF. The CDR3 bases are TGTGCTCTTGGGGTTGCGCCTTCCTACCGGAACTGGGGGATTACCGATAAACTCATCTTT.

The chain recombines TRDV1 with TRDJ1, with D maybe TRDD3 (6 bases). This CDR3 has 16 residues. Germline loops: CDR1 TSWWSYY, CDR2 QGS. Trimming stripped 5 bases from V and 3 bases from J, with 19 bases between. CDR3 sequence: CALGTPGGRGPDKLIF. CDR3 DNA: TGTGCTCTTGGGACCCCCGGGGGACGTGGCCCCGATAAACTCATCTTT.

By share of the sample, this clone is large. The gene calls are TRDV1 and TRDJ1; TRDD3 aligns across 7 bases. The CDR3 sequence is 18 residues long. Germline V CDR1 and CDR2: TSWWSYY, QGS. The junction had 17 bases not matched to a gene; V was cut back by 7 bases and J by 0 bases. CDR3 residues: CALAPSSPTGDDTDKLIF. CDR3 sequence (DNA): TGTGCTCTTGCTCCTTCTTCCCCCACTGGGGATGACACCGATAAACTCATCTTT.

On this clone: The likely explanation is a read error, given a far larger clone one base away. This rearrangement joins TRDV3 to TRDJ2; TRDD3 agrees at 12 bases. The CDR3 consists of 14 residues. Germline V gene data show CDR1 as TVYSNPD and CDR2 as GDNSRS (reference sequence). The DNA for the CDR3 is TGTGCCTCTGGGGGATACGCTTTGTCAGCACAACTCTTCTTT. It yields the protein CASGGYALSAQLFF.

This clone occurred a few times. The chain uses TRDV2 and TRDJ1; a weak D match, TRDD3 (6 bases). There are 15 residues in the CDR3. V lost 2 bases and J lost 0, with 12 bases in between. Germline lookup yields CDR1 GEAIGNYY and CDR2 EKD. The CDR3 region is CACDRGTSNTDKLIF. The CDR3, as DNA: TGTGCCTGTGACAGGGGGACCTCGAACACCGATAAACTCATCTTT.

This clone was detected a few times. This may be a read error: a much more frequent sequence differs by one nucleotide. The J gene is TRDJ2, the V gene TRDV1; the match to TRDD3 covers 12 bases. Germline values: CDR1 TSWWSYY, CDR2 QGS. This CDR3 is 24 amino acids long. Trimming cost V 3 bases and J 3 bases; bases outside gene matches: 26. CDR3 nucleotides: TGTGCTCTTGGGGAGCTGAGGGCCTACGATGGGTACTGGGGGATACATATCCTGACAGCACAACTCTTCTTT. Translating gives CALGELRAYDGYWGIHILTAQLFF.

Remarks on this clone: It differs at one base from a far larger clone, so likely a read error. J is TRDJ2 and V is TRDV2; 12 bases are shared with TRDD3. The germline V gene encodes CDR1 GEAIGNYY and CDR2 EKD. The CDR3 totals 19 residues. Losses at the gene ends were 0 bases for V and 3 bases for J; bases not matched to a gene: 10. In DNA form, the CDR3 reads TGTGCCTGTGACACCGGGCTGGGGGATACGCTCCATGTGACAGCACAACTCTTCTTT. Translated, it gives CACDTGLGDTLHVTAQLFF.

By sample share, this clone is large (0.1 to 1%). V usage is TRDV1 and J usage is TRDJ1; 11 positions agree with TRDD3. V shed 9 bases and J 0 bases; nucleotides not matched to a gene: 24. This CDR3 has 21 residues. Germline V gene sequence: CDR1 TSWWSYY, CDR2 QGS. This CDR3 is CALHTFIPPSGGYQDTDKLIF. Written as DNA, the CDR3 is TGTGCTCTCCACACGTTTATTCCTCCCTCTGGGGGATACCAAGACACCGATAAACTCATCTTT.

For this clone: The likely explanation is a read error, given a far larger clone one base away. The chain recombines TRDV3 with TRDJ1, with TRDD3 matching over 8 bases. The germline V gene encodes CDR1 TVYSNPD and CDR2 GDNSRS (reference sequence). V lost 3 bases and J lost 1; bases outside the gene matches: 22. CDR3 length equals 19 residues. The CDR3 sequence: CALRGGPTGLGEGTDKLIF. In DNA form, the CDR3 reads TGTGCCTTGCGGGGGGGCCCTACGGGTCTGGGGGAAGGCACCGATAAACTCATCTTT.

Turning to this clone: A far bigger clonotype differs at one base, so this is likely a read error. Other DNA sequences in the same sample also yield this CDR3. The J gene is TRDJ1, the V gene TRDV1; TRDD3 aligns across 11 bases. This CDR3 comprises 20 residues. Germline CDR1 is TSWWSYY and CDR2 is QGS. As DNA, the CDR3 is TGTGCTCTTGGGGAACTGCTTGGGGGATACGCTGAGGGATACACCGATAAACTCATTTTT. Translated: CALGELLGGYAEGYTDKLIF.

This clone is hyperexpanded within its sample. At the DNA level, this CDR3 is encoded by other sequences in the same sample as well. The V and J genes are TRDV2 and TRDJ3, with 11 bases matching TRDD3. The CDR3 loop spans 17 amino acids. Germline trimming cut 4 bases from V and 0 bases from J; bases unmatched to any gene: 1. The germline gives CDR1 GEAIGNYY, CDR2 EKD. The CDR3 nucleotides are TGTGCCTGTGATCTGGGGGATACCTCCTGGGACACCCGACAGATGTTTTTC. Protein: CACDLGDTSWDTRQMFF.

Worth noting for this clone: A far bigger clonotype differs at one base, so this is likely a read error. The chain recombines TRDV1 with TRDJ1; no definite D call. V was clipped by 7 bases and J by 4 bases, with 16 bases between them. The CDR3 totals 14 residues. The germline CDR1 and CDR2 sequences are TSWWSYY and QGS. The CDR3 sequence is CALDPVPSHDKLIF. DNA of the CDR3: TGTGCTCTTGACCCGGTCCCATCACACGATAAACTCATCTTT.